This TCR beta chain derives from a study of T cell clusters in autoimmune cytopenias. Points from the study as a whole: Primary autoimmune cytopenia patients appeared to lack physiological T cell clusters present in healthy donors. Healthy donors had roughly 3.2-fold more exclusive TRB clusters than active autoimmune hepatitis patients.

This clonotype is identified as medium-sized from frequency. Its specificity is unknown. The CDR3 has 13 amino acids. Germline CDR1 and CDR2: MNHEY and SVGAGI. TRB was amplified by touch-down multiplex PCR, primer pools A and B combined. From the multiplex PCR reads, TCRdb lists one entry per CDR3 protein and no DNA. The table lists more than 6,500 distinct CDR3 sequences. Tens of thousands of genome equivalents of blood DNA were amplified for TRB. Sequencing used peripheral blood. This sequence was found in a human donor with an autoimmune cytopenia or autoimmune hepatitis (not recorded which). V gene TRBV6-5 combines with J gene TRBJ2-4. CDR3 residues: CASSSGRINIQYF.